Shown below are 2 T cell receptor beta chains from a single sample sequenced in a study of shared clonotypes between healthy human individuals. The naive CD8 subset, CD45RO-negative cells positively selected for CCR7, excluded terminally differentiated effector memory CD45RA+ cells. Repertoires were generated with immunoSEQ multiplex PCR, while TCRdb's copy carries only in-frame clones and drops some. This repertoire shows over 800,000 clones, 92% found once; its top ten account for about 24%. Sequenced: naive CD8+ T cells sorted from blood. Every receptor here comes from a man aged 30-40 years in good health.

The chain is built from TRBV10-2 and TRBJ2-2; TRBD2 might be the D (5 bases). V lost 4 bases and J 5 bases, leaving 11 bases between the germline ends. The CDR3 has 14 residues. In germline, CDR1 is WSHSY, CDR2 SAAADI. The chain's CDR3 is CASSGTFYTGELFF. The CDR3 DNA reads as TGCGCCAGCAGTGGGACTTTCTATACCGGGGAGCTGTTTTTT.

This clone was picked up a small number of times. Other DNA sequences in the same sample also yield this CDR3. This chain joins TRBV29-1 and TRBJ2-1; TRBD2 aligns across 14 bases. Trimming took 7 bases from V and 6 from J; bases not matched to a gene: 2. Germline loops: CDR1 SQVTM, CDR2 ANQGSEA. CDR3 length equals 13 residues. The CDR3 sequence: CSAGTSGSNEQFF. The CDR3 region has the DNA TGCAGCGCGGGGACTAGCGGGAGCAATGAGCAGTTCTTC.